This entry concerns a single T cell receptor (beta chain). Its antigen is undetermined. V was pared by 0 bases and J by 11 bases, with 15 bases between. Germline V gives CDR1 SGHKS, CDR2 YYEKEE (reference sequence). The CDR3 sequence is 15 residues long. The entry originates in a study of molecular identifiers for immune sequencing clone quantification. Overall study results and limits: Barcode sharing among identical TCR molecules could make large clones appear smaller. Over 97% of effector molecules, yet under 1% of naive-cell molecules, were held by clones above 20 RNA copies. Jurkat TCR RNA that was spiked in from one cell was reportedly detectable among one million naive cells.

Both previously described methods and listed TCR primers were employed to make bulk TCR libraries. TCRdb used MiXCR to reprocess the PCR reads, holding one entry per CDR3 protein. Of about half a million distinct CDR3 sequences listed, about 25% are singletons. The receptor was isolated from a human donor in good health. Some libraries in this study had Jurkat cell RNA spiked in. Material: naive CD8+ T cells from blood, with Jurkat cell RNA spiked in. Noted subset: FACS-sorted CD8+CD4-CCR7+CD45RA+ naive T cells. J is TRBJ1-6 and V is TRBV5-5; D uncertain. CDR3 residues: CASSLDSGSQAPLHF. The CDR3 bases are TGTGCCAGCAGCTTGGATTCTGGGAGTCAGGCACCCCTCCACTTT.